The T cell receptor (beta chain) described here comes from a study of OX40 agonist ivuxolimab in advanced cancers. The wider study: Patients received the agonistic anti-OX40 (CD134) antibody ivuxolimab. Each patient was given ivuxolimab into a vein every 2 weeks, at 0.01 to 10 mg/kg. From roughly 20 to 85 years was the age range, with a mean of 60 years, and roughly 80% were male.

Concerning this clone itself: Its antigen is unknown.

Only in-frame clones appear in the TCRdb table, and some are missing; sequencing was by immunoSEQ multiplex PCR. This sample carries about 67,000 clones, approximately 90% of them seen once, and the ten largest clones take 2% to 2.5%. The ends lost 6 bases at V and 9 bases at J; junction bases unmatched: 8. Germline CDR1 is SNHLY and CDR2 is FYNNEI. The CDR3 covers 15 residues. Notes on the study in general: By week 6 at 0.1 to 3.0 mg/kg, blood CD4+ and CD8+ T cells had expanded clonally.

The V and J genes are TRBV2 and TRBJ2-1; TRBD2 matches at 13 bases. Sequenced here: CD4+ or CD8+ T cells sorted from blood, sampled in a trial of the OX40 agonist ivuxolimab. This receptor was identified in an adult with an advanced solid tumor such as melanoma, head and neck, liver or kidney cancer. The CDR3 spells CASRVGTSGDGEQFF. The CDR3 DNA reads TGTGCCAGCAGGGTAGGGACTAGCGGGGACGGTGAGCAGTTCTTC.